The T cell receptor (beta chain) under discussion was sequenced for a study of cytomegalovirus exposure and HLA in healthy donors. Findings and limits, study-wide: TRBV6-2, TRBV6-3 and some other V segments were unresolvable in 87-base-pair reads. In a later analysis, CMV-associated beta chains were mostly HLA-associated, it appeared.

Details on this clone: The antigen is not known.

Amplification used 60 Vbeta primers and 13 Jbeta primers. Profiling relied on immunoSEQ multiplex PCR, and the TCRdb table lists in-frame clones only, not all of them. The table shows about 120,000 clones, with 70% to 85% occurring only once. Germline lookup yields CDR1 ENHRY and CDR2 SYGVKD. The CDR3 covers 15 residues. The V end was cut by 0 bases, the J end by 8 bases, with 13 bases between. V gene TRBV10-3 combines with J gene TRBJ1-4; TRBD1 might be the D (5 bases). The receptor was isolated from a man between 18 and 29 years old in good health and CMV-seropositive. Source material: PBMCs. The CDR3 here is CAISESLGTTEKLFF. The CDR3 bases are TGTGCCATCAGTGAGTCATTGGGGACTACGGAAAAACTGTTTTTT.